This T cell receptor beta chain was retrieved from a study of T cell responses to AZD1222 COVID-19 vaccine. The ends lost 6 bases at V and 2 bases at J; junction bases unmatched: 9. Germline assignment: CDR1 SGHVS and CDR2 FNYEAQ. The CDR3 extends over 16 amino acids. Libraries were prepared by immunoSEQ multiplex PCR; TCRdb keeps only in-frame clonotypes and omits some of them. The sample includes some 180,000 clones, 85% to 95% of them seen just once. The chain uses TRBV7-6 and TRBJ2-3; 9 bases match TRBD2. The clonotype comes from an adult who received the AZD1222 COVID-19 vaccine. The sequences come from peripheral blood, collected 28 days after the second AZD1222 dose. The CDR3 spells CASSRRAGGSTDTQYF. The DNA of the CDR3 is TGTGCCAGCAGTCGACGAGCGGGGGGCTCCACAGATACGCAGTATTTT.